Listed here is a single T cell receptor (beta chain). The data were obtained in a study of blood T cell repertoires in COVID-19. About the study: Samples taken during acute and convalescent COVID-19 were collected in the United States, Italy and Spain. Sample material is recorded as cDNA or gDNA derived from T cells, B-cell-depleted T cells, or PBMCs.

Methods used by the authors: Amplification from reference gene primers served as the basis for estimated nucleated cell counts. TCRdb keeps only in-frame clones here, not all; method: immunoSEQ multiplex PCR. That table is the source of V, J and clone size, and D and trimming were worked out from the DNA. The data show around 74,000 clones, 90% seen once. Germline CDR1 and CDR2: SNHLY and FYNNEI. Trimming cost V 6 bases and J 6 bases; bases outside gene matches: 2. CDR3 length equals 13 residues. This sequence was found in a woman older than 75 with active or convalescent COVID-19. Sample: peripheral blood. The gene calls are TRBV2 and TRBJ2-2, with 9 positions matching TRBD1. Here the CDR3 DNA reads TGTGCCAGCAGAAGACAGGGGGCCGGGGAGCTGTTTTTT. It is translated as CASRRQGAGELFF.